This TCR beta chain was recorded in a study of T cells in Graves' hyperthyroidism and ophthalmopathy. This clonotype has at least ten counts. Trimming removed 5 bases from V and 0 bases from J, with 11 bases in between. This CDR3 has 14 residues. Per the germline V gene, CDR1 is DFQATT and CDR2 is SNEGSKA (reference sequence). It was uncontrolled infection, other autoimmune disease, pregnancy or lactation that excluded patients. RNA transcripts yielded amplified TCR beta CDR3 regions. A first-round RT-PCR of the TCR CDR3 used the HTBI primer set. One entry per CDR3 protein results from TCRdb running MiXCR on the multiplex PCR reads. The table includes fewer than 700,000 distinct CDR3 sequences, 15% to 20% detected once.

The rearrangement links TRBV20-1 to TRBJ1-5; the D gene is possibly TRBD1 (5 bases). The sequence was obtained from a woman aged 25-40 years with Graves' hyperthyroidism. Material: blood. CDR3: CSAGGGSSNQPQHF. Written as DNA, the CDR3 is TGCAGTGCTGGTGGGGGGAGTAGCAATCAGCCCCAGCATTTT.